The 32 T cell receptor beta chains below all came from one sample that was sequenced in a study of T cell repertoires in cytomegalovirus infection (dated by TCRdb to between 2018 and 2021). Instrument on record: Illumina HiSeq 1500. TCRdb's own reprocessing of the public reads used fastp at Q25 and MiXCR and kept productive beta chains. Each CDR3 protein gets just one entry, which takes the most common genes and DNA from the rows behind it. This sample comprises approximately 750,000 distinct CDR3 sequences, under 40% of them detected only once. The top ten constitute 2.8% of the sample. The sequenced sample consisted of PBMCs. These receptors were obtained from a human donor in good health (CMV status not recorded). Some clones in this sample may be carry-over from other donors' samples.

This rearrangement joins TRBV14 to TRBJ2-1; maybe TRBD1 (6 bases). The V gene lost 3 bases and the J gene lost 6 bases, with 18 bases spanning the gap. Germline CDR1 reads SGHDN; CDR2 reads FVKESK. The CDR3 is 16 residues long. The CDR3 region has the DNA TGTGCCAGCAGCCAGTGGGACACCACGTCGGGCAATGAGCAGTTCTTC. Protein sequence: CASSQWDTTSGNEQFF.

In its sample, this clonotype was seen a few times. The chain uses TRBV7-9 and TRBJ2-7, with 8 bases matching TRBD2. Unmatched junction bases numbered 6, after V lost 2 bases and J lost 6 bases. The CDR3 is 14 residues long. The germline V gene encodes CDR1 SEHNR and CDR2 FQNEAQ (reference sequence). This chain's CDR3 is CASSLPGLVSEQYF. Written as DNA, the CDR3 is TGTGCCAGCAGCTTACCGGGACTAGTGAGCGAGCAGTACTTC.

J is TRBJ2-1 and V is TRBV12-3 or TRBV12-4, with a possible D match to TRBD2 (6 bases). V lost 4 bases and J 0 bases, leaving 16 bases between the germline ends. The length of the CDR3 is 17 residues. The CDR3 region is CASSSLFGGSSYNEQFF. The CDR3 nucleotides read TGTGCCAGCAGTTCCCTTTTTGGAGGGAGCTCCTACAATGAGCAGTTCTTC.

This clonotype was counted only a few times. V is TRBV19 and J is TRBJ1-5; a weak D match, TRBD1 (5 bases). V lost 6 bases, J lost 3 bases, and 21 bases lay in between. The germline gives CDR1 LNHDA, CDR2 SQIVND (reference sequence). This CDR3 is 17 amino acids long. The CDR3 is CASRTVGVTGYNQPQHF. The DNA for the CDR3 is TGTGCCAGTAGGACCGTCGGGGTTACAGGATACAATCAGCCCCAGCATTTT.

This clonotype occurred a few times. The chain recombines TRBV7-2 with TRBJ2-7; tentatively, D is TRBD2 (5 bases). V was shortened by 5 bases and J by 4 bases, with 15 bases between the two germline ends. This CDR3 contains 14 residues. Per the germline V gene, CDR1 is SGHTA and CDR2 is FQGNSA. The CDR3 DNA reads TGTGCCAGCAGCCCGACTATCCTGGGGTACGAGCAGTACTTC. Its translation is CASSPTILGYEQYF. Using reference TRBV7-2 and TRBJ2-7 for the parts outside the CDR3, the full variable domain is GAGVSQSPSNKVTEKGKDVELRCDPISGHTALYWYRQSLGQGLEFLIYFQGNSAPDKSGLPSDRFSAERTGGSVSTLTIQRTQQEDSAVYLCASSPTILGYEQYFGPGTRLTVT.

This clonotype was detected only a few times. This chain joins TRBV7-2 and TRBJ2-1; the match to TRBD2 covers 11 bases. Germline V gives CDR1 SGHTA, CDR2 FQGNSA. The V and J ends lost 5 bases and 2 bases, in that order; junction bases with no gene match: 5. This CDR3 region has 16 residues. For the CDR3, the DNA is TGTGCCAGCAGCCTTTATAGCGGGGGGGCCTACAATGAGCAGTTCTTC. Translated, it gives CASSLYSGGAYNEQFF.

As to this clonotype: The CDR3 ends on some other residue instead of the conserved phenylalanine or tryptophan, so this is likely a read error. DNA for the CDR3: TGTGCCAGCAGTTTACGGGGAGTCTACGAGCAGTACTTA. It encodes CASSLRGVYEQYL. The chain carries TRBV28 and TRBJ2-7; D may be TRBD2 (5 bases). V was shortened by 2 bases and J by 3 bases, with 8 bases between the two germline ends. CDR1 and CDR2 (germline): MDHEN, SYDVKM. The CDR3 is 13 amino acids.

The CDR3 nucleotides are TGTGCCAGCAGCTTAGTACTGCGGGCGGGGTTGGTGTGTCAGCCCCAGCATTTT. Protein sequence: CASSLVLRAGLVCQPQHF. The chain joins TRBV11-3 to TRBJ1-5; D is unresolved. Trimming shortened V by 1 base and J by 6 bases, and 22 bases separated the two germline ends. The CDR3 spans 18 residues. Germline CDR1 and CDR2: SGHNT and YENEEA.

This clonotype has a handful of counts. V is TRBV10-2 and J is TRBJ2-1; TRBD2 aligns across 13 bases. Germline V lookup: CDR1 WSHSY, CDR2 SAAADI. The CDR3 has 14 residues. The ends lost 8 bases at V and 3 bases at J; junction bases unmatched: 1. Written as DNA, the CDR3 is TGCGCCAGCCGACTAGCGGGGGGCTACAATGAGCAGTTCTTC. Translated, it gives CASRLAGGYNEQFF.

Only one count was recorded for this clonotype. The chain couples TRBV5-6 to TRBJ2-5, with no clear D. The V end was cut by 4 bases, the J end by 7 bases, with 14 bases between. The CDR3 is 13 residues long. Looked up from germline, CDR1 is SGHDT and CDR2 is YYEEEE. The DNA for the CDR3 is TGTGCCAGCAGCGTGAGAAATGGAGCGACCCAGTACTTC. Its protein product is CASSVRNGATQYF.

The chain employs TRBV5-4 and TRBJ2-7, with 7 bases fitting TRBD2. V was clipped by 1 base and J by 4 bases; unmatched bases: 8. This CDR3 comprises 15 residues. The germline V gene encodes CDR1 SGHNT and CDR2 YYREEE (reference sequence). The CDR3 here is CASSLRVSGPYEQYF. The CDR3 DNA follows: TGTGCCAGCAGCTTGCGGGTTAGCGGGCCATACGAGCAGTACTTC.

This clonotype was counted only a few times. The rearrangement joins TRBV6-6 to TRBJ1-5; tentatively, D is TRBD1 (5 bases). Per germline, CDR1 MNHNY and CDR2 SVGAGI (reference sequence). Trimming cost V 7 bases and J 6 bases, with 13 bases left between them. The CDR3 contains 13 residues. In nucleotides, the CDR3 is TGTGCCAGCATAGACCGAGGGACTCAGCCCCAGCATTTT. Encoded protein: CASIDRGTQPQHF.

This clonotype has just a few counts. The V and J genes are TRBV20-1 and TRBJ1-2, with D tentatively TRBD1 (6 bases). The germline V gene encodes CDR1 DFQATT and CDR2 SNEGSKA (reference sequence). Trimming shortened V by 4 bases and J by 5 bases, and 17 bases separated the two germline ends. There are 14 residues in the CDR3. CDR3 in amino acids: CSANPAPRGYGYTF. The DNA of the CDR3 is TGCAGTGCTAATCCGGCACCTAGGGGGTATGGCTACACCTTC.

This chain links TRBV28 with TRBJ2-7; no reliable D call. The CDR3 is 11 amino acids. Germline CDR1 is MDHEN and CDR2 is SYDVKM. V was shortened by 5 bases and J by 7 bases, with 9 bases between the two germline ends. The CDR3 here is CASSGPSEQYF. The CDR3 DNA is TGTGCCAGCAGTGGCCCCAGTGAGCAGTACTTC.

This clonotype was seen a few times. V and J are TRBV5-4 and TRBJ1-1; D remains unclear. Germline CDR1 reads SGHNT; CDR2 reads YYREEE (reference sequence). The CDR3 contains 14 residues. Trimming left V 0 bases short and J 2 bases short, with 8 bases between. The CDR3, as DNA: TGTGCCAGCAGCTTGGGACAAATTAACACTGAAGCTTTCTTT. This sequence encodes CASSLGQINTEAFF.

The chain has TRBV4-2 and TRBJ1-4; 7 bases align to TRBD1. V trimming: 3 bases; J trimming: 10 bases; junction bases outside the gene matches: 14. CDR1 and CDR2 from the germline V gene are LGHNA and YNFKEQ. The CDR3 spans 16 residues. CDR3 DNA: TGTGCCAGCAGCCAGCCCGGGACAGCGAATGAAGGAAAACTGTTTTTT. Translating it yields CASSQPGTANEGKLFF.

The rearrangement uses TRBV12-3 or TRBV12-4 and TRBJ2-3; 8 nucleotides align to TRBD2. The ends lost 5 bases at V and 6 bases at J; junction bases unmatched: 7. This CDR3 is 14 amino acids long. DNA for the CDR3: TGTGCCAGCAGTACCCGGACTAGCAGGGATACGCAGTATTTT. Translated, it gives CASSTRTSRDTQYF.

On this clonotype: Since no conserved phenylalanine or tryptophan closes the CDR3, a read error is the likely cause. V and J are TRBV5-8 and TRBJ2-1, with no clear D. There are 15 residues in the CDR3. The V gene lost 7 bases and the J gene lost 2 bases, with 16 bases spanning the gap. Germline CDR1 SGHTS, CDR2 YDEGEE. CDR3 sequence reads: CASRPEQETYNEQFL. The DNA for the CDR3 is TGTGCCAGCCGCCCCGAGCAGGAGACCTACAATGAGCAGTTCTTA.

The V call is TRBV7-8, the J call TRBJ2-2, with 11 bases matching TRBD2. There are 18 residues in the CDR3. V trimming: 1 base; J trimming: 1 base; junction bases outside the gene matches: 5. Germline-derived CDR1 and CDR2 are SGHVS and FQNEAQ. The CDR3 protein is CASSLELAGARNTGELFF. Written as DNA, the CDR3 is TGTGCCAGCAGCTTAGAACTAGCGGGGGCCCGGAACACCGGGGAGCTGTTTTTT.

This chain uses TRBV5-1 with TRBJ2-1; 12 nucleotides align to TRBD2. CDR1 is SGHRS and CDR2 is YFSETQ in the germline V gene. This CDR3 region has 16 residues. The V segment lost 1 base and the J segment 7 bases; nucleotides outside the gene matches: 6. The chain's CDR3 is CASSLNLAGGFNEQFF. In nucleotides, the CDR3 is TGCGCCAGCAGCTTGAATCTAGCGGGAGGGTTTAATGAGCAGTTCTTC.

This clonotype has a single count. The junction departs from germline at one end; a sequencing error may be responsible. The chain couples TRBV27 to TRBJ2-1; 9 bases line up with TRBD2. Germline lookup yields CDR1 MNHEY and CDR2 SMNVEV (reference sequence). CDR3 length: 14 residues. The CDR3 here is CASSLGSGSNEHFF. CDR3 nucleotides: TGTGCCAGCAGTTTAGGTAGCGGGAGCAATGAGCATTTCTTC.

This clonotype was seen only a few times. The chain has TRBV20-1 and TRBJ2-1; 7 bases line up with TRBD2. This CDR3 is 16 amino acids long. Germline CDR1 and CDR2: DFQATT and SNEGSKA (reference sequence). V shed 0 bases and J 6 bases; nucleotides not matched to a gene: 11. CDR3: CSARDTPSGSSNEQFF. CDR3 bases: TGCAGTGCTAGAGATACCCCTAGCGGATCCAGCAATGAGCAGTTCTTC.

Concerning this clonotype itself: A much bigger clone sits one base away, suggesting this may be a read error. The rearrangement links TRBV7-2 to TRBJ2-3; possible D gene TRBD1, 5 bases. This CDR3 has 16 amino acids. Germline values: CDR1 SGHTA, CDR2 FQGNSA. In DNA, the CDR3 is TGTGCCAGCAGCTTGGATGCCAGGGTGGGCACAGATACGCAGTCTTTT. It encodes CASSLDARVGTDTQSF. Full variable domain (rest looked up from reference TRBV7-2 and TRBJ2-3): GAGVSQSPSNKVTEKGKDVELRCDPISGHTALYWYRQSLGQGLEFLIYFQGNSAPDKSGLPSDRFSAERTGGSVSTLTIQRTQQEDSAVYLCASSLDARVGTDTQSFGPGTRLTVL.

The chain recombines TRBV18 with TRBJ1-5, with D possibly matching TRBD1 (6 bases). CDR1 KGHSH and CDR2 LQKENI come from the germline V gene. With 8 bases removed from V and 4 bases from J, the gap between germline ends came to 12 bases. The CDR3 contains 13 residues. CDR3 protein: CASTDSSNQPQHF. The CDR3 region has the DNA TGTGCCAGCACGGACAGCAGTAATCAGCCCCAGCATTTT.

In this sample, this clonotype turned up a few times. The CDR3 here is CASSFSGIPGELFF. The CDR3 nucleotides read TGTGCCAGCAGCTTTTCAGGGATTCCCGGGGAGCTGTTTTTT. The chain has TRBV7-4 and TRBJ2-2; TRBD1 might be the D (5 bases). The CDR3 is made up of 14 amino acids. V dropped 3 bases and J dropped 6 bases, with 11 bases sitting between them. Germline CDR1 SGHVT, CDR2 SQSDAQ.

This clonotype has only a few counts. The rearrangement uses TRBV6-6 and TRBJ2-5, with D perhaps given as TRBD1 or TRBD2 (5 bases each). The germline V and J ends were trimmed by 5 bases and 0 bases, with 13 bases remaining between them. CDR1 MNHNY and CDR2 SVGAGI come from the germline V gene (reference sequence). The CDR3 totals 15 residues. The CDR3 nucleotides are TGTGCCAGCAGTCCCGGGACGACGTACCAAGAGACCCAGTACTTC. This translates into CASSPGTTYQETQYF.

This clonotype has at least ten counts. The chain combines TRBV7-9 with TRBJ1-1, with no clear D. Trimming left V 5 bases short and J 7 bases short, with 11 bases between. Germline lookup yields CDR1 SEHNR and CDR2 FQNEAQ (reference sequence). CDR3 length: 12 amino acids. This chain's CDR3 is CASSRDFIEAFF. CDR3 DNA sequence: TGTGCCAGCAGCCGAGACTTTATTGAAGCTTTCTTT.

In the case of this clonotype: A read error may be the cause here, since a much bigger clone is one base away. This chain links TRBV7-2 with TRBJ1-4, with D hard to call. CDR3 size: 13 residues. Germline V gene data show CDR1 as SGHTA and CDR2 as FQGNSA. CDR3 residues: CASSLVTNEKLLF. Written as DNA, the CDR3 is TGTGCCAGCAGCTTGGTTACTAATGAAAAACTGCTTTTT. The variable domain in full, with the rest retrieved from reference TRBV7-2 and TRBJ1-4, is GAGVSQSPSNKVTEKGKDVELRCDPISGHTALYWYRQSLGQGLEFLIYFQGNSAPDKSGLPSDRFSAERTGGSVSTLTIQRTQQEDSAVYLCASSLVTNEKLLFGSGTQLSVL.

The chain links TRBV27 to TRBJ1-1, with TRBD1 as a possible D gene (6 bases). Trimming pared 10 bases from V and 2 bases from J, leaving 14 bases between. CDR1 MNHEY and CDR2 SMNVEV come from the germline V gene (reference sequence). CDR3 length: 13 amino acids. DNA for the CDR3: TGTGCCACCCAACTGACAGGAAACACTGAAGCTTTCTTT. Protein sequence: CATQLTGNTEAFF.

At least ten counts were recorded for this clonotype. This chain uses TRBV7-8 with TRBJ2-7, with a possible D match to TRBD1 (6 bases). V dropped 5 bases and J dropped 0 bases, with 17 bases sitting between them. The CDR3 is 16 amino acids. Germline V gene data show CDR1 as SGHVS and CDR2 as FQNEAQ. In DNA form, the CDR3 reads TGTGCCAGCAGCCTTAGGCCCACAGGGAACTCCTACGAGCAGTACTTC. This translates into CASSLRPTGNSYEQYF.

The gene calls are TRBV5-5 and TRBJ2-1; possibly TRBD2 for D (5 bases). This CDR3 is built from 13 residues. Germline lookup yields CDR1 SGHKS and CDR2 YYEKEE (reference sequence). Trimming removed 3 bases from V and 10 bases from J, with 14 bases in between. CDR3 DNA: TGTGCCAGCAGCTCCCCAGAGCGGTGGGAGCAGTTCTTC. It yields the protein CASSSPERWEQFF.

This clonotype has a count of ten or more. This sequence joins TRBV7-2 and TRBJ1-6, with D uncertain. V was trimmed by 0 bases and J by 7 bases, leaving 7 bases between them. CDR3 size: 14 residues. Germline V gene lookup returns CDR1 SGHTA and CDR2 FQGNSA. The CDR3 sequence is CASSLAGYNSPLHF. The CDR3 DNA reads TGTGCCAGCAGCTTAGCTGGGTACAATTCACCCCTCCACTTT.